This TCR beta chain was found in a study of blood T cell repertoires in COVID-19. Overall study context: Sites across the United States, Italy and Spain contributed samples from acute and convalescent COVID-19. Sources were T cells, B-cell-depleted T cells, or PBMCs; the material itself was cDNA or gDNA.

Authors' analysis steps: Using reference gene primer amplification, nucleated cell counts were estimated. Only in-frame clones appear in the TCRdb table, and some are missing; sequencing was by immunoSEQ multiplex PCR. That table supplies the V and J calls and clone size; D and trimming were determined from the DNA. The sample lists hundreds of thousands of clones; about four fifths were seen once. Germline V lookup: CDR1 SGHRS, CDR2 YFSETQ. The length of the CDR3 is 14 residues. The germline V and J ends were trimmed by 4 bases and 1 base, with 11 bases remaining between them. This TCR was recovered from an older man with acute or convalescent COVID-19. V is TRBV5-1 and J is TRBJ1-1; the D gene is possibly TRBD1 (6 bases). Sequencing was performed on peripheral blood. As DNA, the CDR3 is TGCGCCAGCAGCCCGGGGACACAGAACACTGAAGCTTTCTTT. This encodes CASSPGTQNTEAFF.